Included here is one T cell receptor beta chain sequence, with context. Original processing methods: Amplified reference gene primers provided the basis for estimating nucleated cell counts. Measured with immunoSEQ multiplex PCR; TCRdb has only the in-frame clones, and not every one. The D gene and trimming were derived from the DNA, and the V and J assignments and clone size from that table. The data contain fewer than 350,000 clones, roughly 87% of them singletons. This entry belongs to a study of blood T cell repertoires in COVID-19. The V and J ends lost 5 bases and 0 bases respectively, with 11 bases between them. The length of the CDR3 is 15 residues. Germline CDR1 reads SGHTA; CDR2 reads FQGNSA. Participant age was roughly 18 to 95 years, and participants resided in about two dozen US areas.

Input material: PBMCs or T cells enriched from blood (not recorded which). The chain recombines TRBV7-2 with TRBJ1-3; no definite D call. The sequence was collected from a woman between 25 and 40 years old who had recovered from COVID-19. The chain's CDR3 is CASSPSGSSGNTIYF. CDR3 in DNA: TGTGCCAGCAGCCCTAGTGGCAGCTCTGGAAACACCATATATTTT.